This TCR beta chain was documented in a study of T cell repertoires in cytomegalovirus infection. Note on this clonotype: Its antigen is currently unknown.

The CDR3 spans 16 residues. Trimming cost V 7 bases and J 1 base, with 19 bases left between them. Germline V gene data show CDR1 as SGHTA and CDR2 as FQGNSA. TCRdb processed the reads anew with MiXCR; each CDR3 protein has one entry. Counted here are approximately 140,000 distinct CDR3 sequences, 20% to 30% occurring once; the ten biggest clones make up 30% to 40%. This TCR derives from a human donor in good health (CMV status not recorded). Some clones in this sample may be carry-over from other donors' samples. The J gene is TRBJ1-1, the V gene TRBV7-2; D is unclear. Sequencing was carried out using PBMCs, sequenced either directly or after in vitro stimulation (not recorded which). In nucleotides, the CDR3 is TGTGCCAGCACCAAGGGTGGGGAACGGCAGAACACTGAAGCTTTCTTT. The encoded protein is CASTKGGERQNTEAFF.